This T cell receptor beta chain was identified in a study of Ad26.COV2.S vaccination and SARS-CoV-2 variants. Study context: The study gave Ad26.COV2.S intramuscularly, once or twice 56 days apart. Broader study findings: Non-spike TCR breadth was similar in vaccine and placebo recipients.

The method was immunoSEQ multiplex PCR; TCRdb's version includes in-frame clones alone and lacks a portion of them. This sample yields about 680,000 clones, of which 89% are seen a single time; 1.5% belongs to the top ten. Concerning this clone: Its matching antigen is unknown.

This sample's treatment: some 20 received Ad26.COV2.S at low or high dose, single or two shots; roughly 5 received placebo; per-sample allocation not given. The samples date from day 63 after the first vaccine or placebo injection. Donor was an adult aged 18-55 years in Boston. Germline V gene lookup returns CDR1 MNHEY and CDR2 SVGAGI. The CDR3 runs to 14 residues. Trimming left V 10 bases short and J 4 bases short, with 16 bases between. The sequence derives from a person between 18 and 59 years old who received the Ad26.COV2.S COVID-19 vaccine or a placebo. J is TRBJ2-2 and V is TRBV6-5; the D gene is possibly TRBD1 (6 bases). Specimen: peripheral blood, collected in a trial of Ad26.COV2.S vaccine versus placebo. The DNA for the CDR3 is TGTGCCACCAGCTGGGGGCAGGGCACCGGGGAGCTGTTTTTT. This sequence encodes CATSWGQGTGELFF.